The T cell receptor beta chain under discussion was sequenced for a study of T cell responses to AZD1222 COVID-19 vaccine. This CDR3 has 14 residues. CDR1 is MNHEY, CDR2 SMNVEV, per germline (reference sequence). Between the trimmed V and J ends, which lost 7 bases and 2 bases, there was a span of 12 bases. Sequenced by immunoSEQ multiplex PCR; TCRdb stores in-frame clones only, minus some. The sample consists of about 150,000 clones, around 91% of them appearing once. The chain uses TRBV27 and TRBJ1-5; the D gene is possibly TRBD1 (5 bases). This sequence originates from an adult in good health. Sequenced here: peripheral blood, sampled on day 0 of AZD1222 vaccination. The CDR3 region has the DNA TGTGCCAGCATGGGGGAGGGAGGCAATCAGCCCCAGCATTTT. Residues: CASMGEGGNQPQHF.